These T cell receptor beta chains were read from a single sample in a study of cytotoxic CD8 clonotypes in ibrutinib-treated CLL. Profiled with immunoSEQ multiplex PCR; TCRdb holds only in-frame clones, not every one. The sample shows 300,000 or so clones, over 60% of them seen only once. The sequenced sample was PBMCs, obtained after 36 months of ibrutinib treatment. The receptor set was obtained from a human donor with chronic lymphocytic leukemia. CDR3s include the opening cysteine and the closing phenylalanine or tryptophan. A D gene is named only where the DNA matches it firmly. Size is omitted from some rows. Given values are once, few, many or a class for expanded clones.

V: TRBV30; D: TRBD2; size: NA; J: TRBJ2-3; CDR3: CAGGPGGPNTQYF; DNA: TGTGCCGGGGGACCGGGAGGGCCAAATACGCAGTATTTT
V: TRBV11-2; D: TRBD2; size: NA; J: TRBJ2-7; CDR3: CASSLVAGTTYEQYF; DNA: TGTGCCAGCAGCTTAGTAGCGGGAACAACCTACGAGCAGTACTTC
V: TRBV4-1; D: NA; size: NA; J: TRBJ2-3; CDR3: CASSQVAGSTDTQYF; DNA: TGCGCCAGCAGCCAAGTGGCAGGGAGCACAGATACGCAGTATTTT
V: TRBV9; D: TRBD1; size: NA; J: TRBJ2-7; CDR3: CASSVGRTGYEQYF; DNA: TGTGCCAGCAGCGTAGGGAGGACAGGGTACGAGCAGTACTTC
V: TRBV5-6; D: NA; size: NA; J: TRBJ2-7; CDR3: CASSRRGQSYEQYF; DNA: TGTGCCAGCAGCAGGAGGGGACAGAGCTACGAGCAGTACTTC
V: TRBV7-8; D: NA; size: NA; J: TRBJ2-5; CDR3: CASSSTYGTQYF; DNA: TGTGCCAGCAGCTCCACGTACGGGACCCAGTACTTC
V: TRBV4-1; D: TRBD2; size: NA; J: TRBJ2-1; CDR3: CASSSSGGADEQFF; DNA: TGCGCCAGCAGTAGTAGCGGGGGGGCGGATGAGCAGTTCTTC
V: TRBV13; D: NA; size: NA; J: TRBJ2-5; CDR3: CASSLEGLQYF; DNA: TGTGCCAGCAGCTTAGAAGGACTCCAGTACTTC
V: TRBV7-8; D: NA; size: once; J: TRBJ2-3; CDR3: CASSRTRGTDTQYF; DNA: TGTGCCAGCAGCCGGACCCGCGGCACAGATACGCAGTATTTT
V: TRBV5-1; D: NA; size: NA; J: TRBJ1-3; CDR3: CASSFGDQAGNTIYF; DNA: TGCGCCAGCAGCTTTGGGGACCAGGCTGGAAACACCATATATTTT
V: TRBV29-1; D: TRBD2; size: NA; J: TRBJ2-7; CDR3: CSVGPGLALYEQYF; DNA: TGCAGCGTAGGACCGGGACTAGCGTTATACGAGCAGTACTTC
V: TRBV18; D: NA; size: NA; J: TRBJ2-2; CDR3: CASSPSRTLNTGELFF; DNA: TGTGCCAGCTCGCCTAGCCGGACTCTGAACACCGGGGAGCTGTTTTTT
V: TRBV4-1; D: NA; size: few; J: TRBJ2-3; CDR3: CASSTADTQYF; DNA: TGCGCCAGCAGCACGGCAGATACGCAGTATTTT
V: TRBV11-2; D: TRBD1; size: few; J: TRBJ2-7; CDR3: CASSNRQGALYEQYF; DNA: TGTGCCAGCAGCAACCGACAGGGGGCCCTCTACGAGCAGTACTTC
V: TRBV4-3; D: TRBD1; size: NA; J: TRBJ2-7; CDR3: CASSQDRNTGEQYF; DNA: TGCGCCAGCAGCCAGGACAGGAACACGGGGGAGCAGTACTTC
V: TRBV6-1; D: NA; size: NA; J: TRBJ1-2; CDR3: CASTWNRGYTF; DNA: TGTGCCAGCACGTGGAATCGGGGCTACACCTTC
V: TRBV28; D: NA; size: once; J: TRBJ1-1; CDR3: CASSFRGTEAFF; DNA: TGTGCCAGCAGTTTCCGGGGCACTGAAGCTTTCTTT
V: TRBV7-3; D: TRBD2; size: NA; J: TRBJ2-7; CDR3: CASSTTGTSGRYEQYF; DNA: TGTGCCAGCAGCACTACCGGGACTAGCGGGCGCTACGAGCAGTACTTC
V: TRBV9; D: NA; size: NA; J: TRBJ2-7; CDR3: CASSTGSPYEQYF; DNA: TGTGCCAGCAGCACGGGGTCCCCCTACGAGCAGTACTTC
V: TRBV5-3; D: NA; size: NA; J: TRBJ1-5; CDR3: CARSLGGFRGEPQHF; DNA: TGTGCCAGAAGCTTGGGAGGATTTCGGGGTGAGCCCCAGCATTTT
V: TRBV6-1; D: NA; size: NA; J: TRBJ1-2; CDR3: CASNHRGTHYGYTF; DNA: TGTGCCAGCAACCATAGGGGGACTCACTATGGCTACACCTTC
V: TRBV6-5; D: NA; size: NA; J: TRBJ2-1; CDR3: CASSYRGAHEQFF; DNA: TGTGCCAGCAGTTATCGGGGAGCCCATGAGCAGTTCTTC
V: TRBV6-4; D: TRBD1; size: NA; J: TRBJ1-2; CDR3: CASIRTGQGYTF; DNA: TGTGCCAGCATTAGGACAGGGCAAGGCTACACCTTC
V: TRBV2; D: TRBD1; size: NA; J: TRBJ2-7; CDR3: CASKETGAHFTYEQYF; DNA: TGTGCCAGCAAGGAGACAGGGGCACACTTTACCTACGAGCAGTACTTC
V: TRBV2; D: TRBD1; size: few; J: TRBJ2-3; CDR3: CASGTVGTDTQYF; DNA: TGTGCCAGCGGGACAGTTGGGACAGATACGCAGTATTTT
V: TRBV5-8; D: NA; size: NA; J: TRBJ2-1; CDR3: CASSLPGSYNEQFF; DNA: TGTGCCAGCAGCTTACCGGGTTCCTACAATGAGCAGTTCTTC
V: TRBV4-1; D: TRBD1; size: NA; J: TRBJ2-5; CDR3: CASSQPRQGHQETQYF; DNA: TGCGCCAGCAGCCAACCCCGACAGGGGCACCAAGAGACCCAGTACTTC